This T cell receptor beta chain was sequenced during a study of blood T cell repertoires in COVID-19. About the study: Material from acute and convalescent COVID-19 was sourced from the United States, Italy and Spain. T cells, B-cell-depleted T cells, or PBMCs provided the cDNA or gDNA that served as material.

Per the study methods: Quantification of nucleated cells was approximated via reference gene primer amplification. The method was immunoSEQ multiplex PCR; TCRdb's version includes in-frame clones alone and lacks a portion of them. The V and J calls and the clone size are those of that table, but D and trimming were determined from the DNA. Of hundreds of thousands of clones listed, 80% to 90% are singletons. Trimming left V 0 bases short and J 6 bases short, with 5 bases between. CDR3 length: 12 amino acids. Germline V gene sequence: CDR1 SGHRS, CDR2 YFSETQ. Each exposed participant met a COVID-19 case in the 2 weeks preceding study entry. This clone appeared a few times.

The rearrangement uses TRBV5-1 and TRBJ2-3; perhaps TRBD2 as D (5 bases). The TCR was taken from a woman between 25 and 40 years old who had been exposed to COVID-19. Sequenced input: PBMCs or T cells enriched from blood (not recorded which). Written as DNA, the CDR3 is TGCGCCAGCAGCTTGGGGAGGGATACGCAGTATTTT. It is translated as CASSLGRDTQYF.